This entry lists 21 T cell receptor beta chains sequenced from one sample in a study of T cells expressing NK-cell markers. From its re-call of the 5' RACE reads, TCRdb lists each CDR3 protein once, without DNA. The repertoire table contains about 460,000 distinct CDR3 sequences. Material: blood T cells: a sorted CD56 or NKG2C T cell subset, CD4+ or CD8+ T cells, or bulk PBMC T cells (not recorded which). The receptors derive from a woman between 50 and 59 years old in good health.

The V gene is TRBV6-6, the J gene TRBJ2-4; TCRdb returns TRBD1, unconfirmable since there is no DNA. The CDR3 loop spans 21 amino acids. Germline CDR1 MNHNY, CDR2 SVGAGI (reference sequence). The CDR3 loop is CASSDNLRTANRTGAKNIQYF.

V gene TRBV12-3 or TRBV12-4 combines with J gene TRBJ1-2. The CDR3 contains 16 residues. The CDR3 is CASSLASGGVVYGYTF.

The chain combines TRBV11-2 with TRBJ2-6. The CDR3 is 14 residues long. The V gene's germline CDR1 is SGHAT and CDR2 FQNNGV. The CDR3 sequence is CASSFNSGANVLTF.

J is TRBJ2-3 and V is TRBV15; the D gene TCRdb calls, TRBD1, cannot be checked with no DNA. This CDR3 is built from 16 residues. Germline CDR1 reads LNHNV; CDR2 reads YYDKDF (reference sequence). CDR3 loop: CATSRDGTGPLNTQYF.

The genes are TRBV5-1 and TRBJ2-7; the D call of TRBD1 rests on TCRdb alone, since no DNA is present to check it. In germline, CDR1 is SGHRS, CDR2 YFSETQ. There are 18 residues in the CDR3. CDR3 in amino acids: CASSLRTGTRGGSYEQYF.

V usage is TRBV3-1 and J usage is TRBJ2-3; there is no DNA to check the TCRdb D call of TRBD2. This CDR3 spans 19 amino acids. Germline values: CDR1 LGHDT, CDR2 YNNKEL (reference sequence). CDR3 loop: CASSQNPGTFRSPTDTQYF.

V usage is TRBV20-1 and J usage is TRBJ2-1; there is no DNA to check the TCRdb D call of TRBD2. The CDR3 has 14 amino acids. Germline-derived CDR1 and CDR2 are DFQATT and SNEGSKA (reference sequence). The CDR3 here is CSAILAGGPREQFF.

This chain connects TRBV12-3 or TRBV12-4 to TRBJ1-4; TCRdb calls TRBD1, which cannot be checked without DNA. This CDR3 region has 14 residues. Here the CDR3 reads CASSQTGGGEKLFF.

The rearrangement links TRBV12-3 or TRBV12-4 to TRBJ1-5; without DNA, the TCRdb call of TRBD1 cannot be checked. There are 13 residues in the CDR3. This chain's CDR3 is CASSFRGDQPQHF.

V gene TRBV19 combines with J gene TRBJ2-2; the D call from TCRdb, TRBD2, cannot be confirmed without DNA. The germline V gene has CDR1 LNHDA and CDR2 SQIVND (reference sequence). The CDR3 is 14 amino acids. CDR3 region: CAGGGEAATGELFF.

The chain has TRBV25-1 and TRBJ2-5. CDR1 and CDR2 from the germline V gene are MGHDK and SYGVNS. This CDR3 spans 14 amino acids. CDR3 residues: CASRGFFGEETQYF.

The rearrangement uses TRBV20-1 and TRBJ1-4. Germline V gene lookup returns CDR1 DFQATT and CDR2 SNEGSKA (reference sequence). CDR3 length: 14 residues. The CDR3 loop is CSAAQTGPSEKLFF.

This chain links TRBV7-8 with TRBJ2-1; the D call of TRBD1 rests on TCRdb alone, since no DNA is present to check it. The CDR3 spans 14 residues. The germline CDR1 and CDR2 sequences are SGHVS and FQNEAQ. CDR3 loop: CASTARQGLGEQFF. Looking up the rest from reference TRBV7-8 and TRBJ2-1 gives the full variable domain: GAGVSQSPRYKVAKRGQDVALRCDPISGHVSLFWYQQALGQGPEFLTYFQNEAQLDKSGLPSDRFFAERPEGSVSTLKIQRTQQEDSAVYLCASTARQGLGEQFFGPGTRLTVL.

This chain links TRBV25-1 with TRBJ2-1; TCRdb's D call of TRBD1 is untestable without DNA. CDR1 is MGHDK and CDR2 is SYGVNS in the germline V gene. This CDR3 is 13 amino acids long. CDR3 residues: CASSEYGGEKEFF.

This chain connects TRBV25-1 to TRBJ2-2; TCRdb proposes TRBD1, but this gene call is untestable without DNA. This CDR3 has 15 residues. Germline CDR1 MGHDK, CDR2 SYGVNS. The CDR3 protein is CASTSDRERTGELFF.

The V gene is TRBV14, the J gene TRBJ2-7; the TCRdb D gene call, TRBD2, has no DNA to confirm it. The CDR3 has 15 residues. The germline gives CDR1 SGHDN, CDR2 FVKESK. CDR3 protein: CASSQEVLAGYEQYF. Full variable domain (outside the CDR3, taken from reference TRBV14 and TRBJ2-7): EAGVTQFPSHSVIEKGQTVTLRCDPISGHDNLYWYRRVMGKEIKFLLHFVKESKQDESGMPNNRFLAERTGGTYSTLKVQPAELEDSGVYFCASSQEVLAGYEQYFGPGTRLTVT.

This rearrangement joins TRBV7-3 to TRBJ2-3. Germline values: CDR1 SGHTA, CDR2 FQGTGA. The CDR3 is 15 amino acids. CDR3 sequence: CASSLQGSGSDTQYF.

This chain uses TRBV24-1 with TRBJ2-1; the D call from TCRdb, TRBD1, cannot be confirmed without DNA. CDR3 length: 13 amino acids. Germline CDR1 KGHDR, CDR2 SFDVKD. This CDR3 reads CATYYPHYNEQFF.

This rearrangement joins TRBV5-1 to TRBJ2-5; TCRdb gives TRBD2 as the D gene, but with no DNA this cannot be confirmed. The length of the CDR3 is 15 residues. Germline loops: CDR1 SGHRS, CDR2 YFSETQ. The CDR3 spells CATSSRTSFQETQYF. The entire variable domain, with the rest obtained from reference TRBV5-1 and TRBJ2-5, is as follows: KAGVTQTPRYLIKTRGQQVTLSCSPISGHRSVSWYQQTPGQGLQFLFEYFSETQRNKGNFPGRFSGRQFSNSRSEMNVSTLELGDSALYLCATSSRTSFQETQYFGPGTRLLVL.

J is TRBJ2-1 and V is TRBV29-1; the D gene TCRdb calls, TRBD2, cannot be checked with no DNA. Germline CDR1 reads SQVTM; CDR2 reads ANQGSEA. This CDR3 region has 13 residues. CDR3 region: CSVEVWRDNEQFF.

This chain connects TRBV14 to TRBJ2-2; the D call of TRBD1 rests on TCRdb alone, since no DNA is present to check it. CDR1 is SGHDN and CDR2 is FVKESK in the germline V gene. This CDR3 contains 13 residues. CDR3 sequence: CASSPRQGWELFF. The full variable domain, its missing parts supplied by reference TRBV14 and TRBJ2-2, is EAGVTQFPSHSVIEKGQTVTLRCDPISGHDNLYWYRRVMGKEIKFLLHFVKESKQDESGMPNNRFLAERTGGTYSTLKVQPAELEDSGVYFCASSPRQGWELFFGEGSRLTVL.